This T cell receptor beta chain derives from a study of T cells after yellow fever vaccination. Across the study: Some fractions had low cell numbers, and these were prepared with SMART-Seq v4 Ultra Low Input.

There are 11 residues in the CDR3. Germline values: CDR1 SQVTM, CDR2 ANQGSEA. V shed 5 bases and J shed 3 bases, with 4 bases lying between them. Study-level points and caveats: Primary-vaccination clones mostly resurfaced post-booster (around 96% CD4, roughly 87% CD8).

This clonotype turned up a few times. The antigen is unknown. UMIs and a universal primer site were added when TCR cDNA was made by 5'RACE template switching. TCRdb analysed the 5' RACE reads with MiXCR anew, one entry per CDR3 protein. Here the sample spans some 160,000 distinct CDR3 sequences, approximately 10% being singletons. This TCR came from a man aged 18 to 29 who received the YFV17D yellow fever vaccine. V is TRBV29-1 and J is TRBJ2-2; D not resolved. Source: CD8+ T cells sorted from PBMCs, taken 45 days after the yellow fever booster vaccination. In DNA, the CDR3 is TGCAGCGTTATTGACACCGGGGAGCTGTTTTTT. It yields the protein CSVIDTGELFF.